Listed here are 17 T cell receptor beta chains from one sample, sequenced in a study of OX40 agonist ivuxolimab in advanced cancers. Measured with immunoSEQ multiplex PCR; TCRdb has only the in-frame clones, and not every one. The table lists tens of thousands of clones, less than 90% of them singletons. The sequencing here drew on CD4+ or CD8+ T cells sorted from blood, taken in a trial of the OX40 agonist ivuxolimab. Receptor source: an adult with an advanced solid tumor such as melanoma, head and neck, liver or kidney cancer.

The J gene is TRBJ1-1, the V gene TRBV7-2; no clear D. This CDR3 is built from 15 residues. Germline lookup yields CDR1 SGHTA and CDR2 FQGNSA. Trimming removed 0 bases from V and 1 base from J, with 9 bases in between. Here the CDR3 reads CASSLAQLTNTEAFF. In DNA, the CDR3 is TGTGCCAGCAGCTTAGCACAGCTGACGAACACTGAAGCTTTCTTT.

The chain links TRBV9 to TRBJ1-4, with D possibly being TRBD1 (5 bases). Germline CDR1 reads SGDLS; CDR2 reads YYNGEE. This CDR3 has 15 amino acids. Trimming took off 4 bases at V and 4 bases at J, with 14 bases between the two ends. CDR3 in amino acids: CASSPTLGVNEKLFF. The DNA of the CDR3 is TGTGCCAGCAGCCCCACCCTGGGGGTTAATGAAAAACTGTTTTTT.

This clone has more than one count but fewer than ten. The CDR3 loop reads CASSRQDNTGELFF. The CDR3 DNA reads TGTGCCAGCAGTCGACAGGACAACACCGGGGAGCTGTTTTTT. The rearrangement joins TRBV2 to TRBJ2-2, with TRBD1 as a possible D gene (6 bases). The germline CDR1 and CDR2 sequences are SNHLY and FYNNEI. V was shortened by 5 bases and J by 2 bases, with 9 bases between the two germline ends. This CDR3 comprises 14 residues.

The J gene is TRBJ2-5, the V gene TRBV7-2, with 7 bases matching TRBD2. In germline, CDR1 is SGHTA, CDR2 FQGNSA. Trimming removed 5 bases from V and 5 bases from J; junction bases left unmatched: 8. This CDR3 is 14 amino acids long. The CDR3 spells CASSTSGKGETQYF. CDR3 DNA sequence: TGTGCCAGCAGCACCAGCGGGAAGGGGGAGACCCAGTACTTC.

This clone has a single count. In nucleotides, the CDR3 is TGCGCCAGCAGCCAAGGGGCCCTTGCCGGGCTCCAAGAGACCCAGTACTTC. Translating it yields CASSQGALAGLQETQYF. V is TRBV4-1 and J is TRBJ2-5, with no clear D. Trimming cost V 1 base and J 1 base, with 16 bases left between them. The CDR3 sequence is 17 residues long. CDR1 MGHRA and CDR2 YSYEKL come from the germline V gene.

The rearrangement joins TRBV29-1 to TRBJ1-4; possible D gene TRBD1, 5 bases. Germline CDR1 reads SQVTM; CDR2 reads ANQGSEA. The CDR3 runs to 14 residues. Trimming stripped 6 bases from V and 8 bases from J, with 19 bases between. DNA for the CDR3: TGCAGCGTCCGACTCCAGGCGTGGGGGGAAAAACTGTTTTTT. Residues: CSVRLQAWGEKLFF.

The rearrangement uses TRBV6-5 and TRBJ2-3; 9 bases are a match to TRBD1. The CDR3 consists of 15 residues. CDR1 and CDR2 (germline): MNHEY, SVGAGI. V was clipped by 5 bases and J by 2 bases; unmatched bases: 5. CDR3 protein: CASSPRDRVTDTQYF. DNA for the CDR3: TGTGCCAGCAGTCCCCGGGACAGGGTCACAGATACGCAGTATTTT.

This clone was found a few times. This chain joins TRBV10-1 and TRBJ2-7; TRBD1 matches at 10 bases. The CDR3 has 14 residues. CDR1 and CDR2 (germline): WNHNN, SYGVQD (reference sequence). The J segment lost 6 bases and the V segment lost 4 bases, leaving 6 bases of the junction unmatched. The CDR3 DNA reads TGCGCCAGCAGTGCCGGGACAGGGGTGGGCGAGCAGTACTTC. This codes for CASSAGTGVGEQYF.

The CDR3 DNA reads as TGTGCCAGCAGCTTAGATACAGCCCAAGAGACCCAGTACTTC. Translated, it gives CASSLDTAQETQYF. The chain recombines TRBV7-2 with TRBJ2-5; D gene unclear. V gave up 1 base and J gave up 1 base, with 7 bases separating them. Per germline, CDR1 SGHTA and CDR2 FQGNSA. The CDR3 consists of 14 residues.

The gene calls are TRBV30 and TRBJ2-3; D is possibly TRBD2 (5 bases). V was clipped by 1 base and J by 3 bases, with 5 bases between them. CDR1 is GTSNPN and CDR2 is SVGIG in the germline V gene (reference sequence). CDR3 length: 12 amino acids. CDR3 bases: TGTGCCTGGAGTGGCGGGACAGATACGCAGTATTTT. Its translation: CAWSGGTDTQYF.

This chain joins TRBV6-5 and TRBJ1-3; TRBD1 agrees at 7 bases. CDR1 and CDR2 from the germline V gene are MNHEY and SVGAGI. The V gene end was trimmed by 5 bases and the J gene end by 1 base; junction bases not matched to a gene: 5. There are 15 residues in the CDR3. The CDR3 nucleotides are TGTGCCAGCAGTACAAACAGGGGTTCTGGAAACACCATATATTTT. This translates into CASSTNRGSGNTIYF.

This chain connects TRBV30 to TRBJ1-6; D remains ambiguous. CDR3 length: 17 amino acids. The ends were cut back, 0 bases at V and 6 bases at J, with 18 bases in the middle. CDR1 GTSNPN and CDR2 SVGIG come from the germline V gene (reference sequence). The CDR3 DNA is TGTGCCTGGAGTGTACGGAGCGGGTCGCAGAGTAATTCACCCCTCCACTTT. Translation: CAWSVRSGSQSNSPLHF.

There are a few counts of this clone. The CDR3 sequence is CAWSRDRVNFHQPQHF. The DNA of the CDR3 is TGTGCCTGGAGCCGGGACAGGGTCAATTTCCATCAGCCCCAGCATTTT. The chain couples TRBV30 to TRBJ1-5; 9 bases are a match to TRBD1. V was clipped by 3 bases and J by 5 bases; unmatched bases: 11. The CDR3 has 16 amino acids. Germline lookup yields CDR1 GTSNPN and CDR2 SVGIG (reference sequence).

This sequence joins TRBV19 and TRBJ1-2; TRBD1 agrees at 8 bases. The CDR3 totals 14 residues. V shed 5 bases and J 2 bases; nucleotides not matched to a gene: 4. Germline-derived CDR1 and CDR2 are LNHDA and SQIVND (reference sequence). CDR3 bases: TGTGCCAGTAGTGCGGACAGGGCGAACTATGGCTACACCTTC. It codes for CASSADRANYGYTF.

The chain employs TRBV6-4 and TRBJ2-3; 9 positions match TRBD2. The CDR3 consists of 16 residues. The V segment lost 3 bases and the J segment 4 bases; nucleotides outside the gene matches: 8. The germline V gene has CDR1 MRHNA and CDR2 SNTAGT. For the CDR3, the DNA is TGTGCCAGCAGTGAAGAGGCGGGAGGGCGTTCAGATACGCAGTATTTT. Residues: CASSEEAGGRSDTQYF.

The V call is TRBV19, the J call TRBJ2-5, with a tentative D call TRBD1 (5 bases). The J call could be wrong; TRBJ2-7 is a better fit for the DNA end. The CDR3 has 14 residues. Germline loops: CDR1 LNHDA, CDR2 SQIVND (reference sequence). The CDR3 spells CASSRQGGQYEQYF. CDR3 nucleotide sequence: TGTGCCAGTAGTAGGCAGGGCGGTCAATACGAGCAGTACTTC.

The chain recombines TRBV7-9 with TRBJ2-7; TRBD2 matches at 10 bases. Unmatched junction bases numbered 6, after V lost 1 base and J lost 6 bases. The germline V gene has CDR1 SEHNR and CDR2 FQNEAQ (reference sequence). The CDR3 loop spans 15 amino acids. The CDR3 loop reads CASSLVLAGDLEQYF. CDR3 sequence (DNA): TGTGCCAGCAGCTTAGTGCTAGCGGGAGATCTCGAGCAGTACTTC.